These 29 T cell receptor beta chains share one sample of origin, sequenced in a study of shared clonotypes between healthy human individuals. TCRdb's copy holds only in-frame clones and misses some; the assay was immunoSEQ multiplex PCR. The table records 450,000 to 600,000 clones, approximately 79% of them present only once. Specimen: PBMCs. The receptor source for this set is a woman between 35 and 50 years old in good health. Some clones in this sample may be carry-over from other donors' samples.

The V call is TRBV19, the J call TRBJ2-1; TRBD2 matches at 8 bases. Trimming removed 5 bases from V and 3 bases from J; junction bases left unmatched: 6. The CDR3 loop spans 15 amino acids. Germline loops: CDR1 LNHDA, CDR2 SQIVND (reference sequence). CDR3 sequence reads: CASSFRLAYYNEQFF. CDR3 bases: TGTGCCAGTAGTTTTAGACTAGCGTACTACAATGAGCAGTTCTTC.

This clone appeared a single time. This rearrangement joins TRBV30 to TRBJ2-4; TRBD1 aligns across 7 bases. After removal of 0 bases from V and 0 bases from J, the junction contained 8 bases not matched to a gene. CDR3 length: 17 amino acids. Per germline, CDR1 GTSNPN and CDR2 SVGIG (reference sequence). For the CDR3, the DNA is TGTGCCTGGAGTGTACGGGGACAGAAGCTAGCCAAAAACATTCAGTACTTC. Protein: CAWSVRGQKLAKNIQYF. The full variable domain, in which reference TRBV30 and TRBJ2-4 provide the parts outside the CDR3, is SQTIHQWPATLVQPVGSPLSLECTVEGTSNPNLYWYRQAAGRGLQLLFYSVGIGQISSEVPQNLSASRPQDRQFILSSKKLLLSDSGFYLCAWSVRGQKLAKNIQYFGAGTRLSVL.

The chain couples TRBV11-2 to TRBJ2-1; TRBD2 aligns across 12 bases. CDR1 is SGHAT, CDR2 FQNNGV, per germline. The ends lost 3 bases at V and 6 bases at J; junction bases unmatched: 0. CDR3 length: 14 residues. CDR3 nucleotides: TGTGCCAGCAGCTTGACTAGCGGGAGCAATGAGCAGTTCTTC. It yields the protein CASSLTSGSNEQFF.

This clone came up once. The chain joins TRBV7-3 to TRBJ2-1; TRBD1 might be the D (6 bases). Germline V gene data show CDR1 as SGHTA and CDR2 as FQGTGA. This CDR3 comprises 13 residues. V was shortened by 2 bases and J by 7 bases, with 9 bases between the two germline ends. The CDR3 sequence is CASSLGGPNEQFF. The CDR3, as DNA: TGTGCCAGCAGCTTAGGGGGCCCGAATGAGCAGTTCTTC.

This clone was recorded only once. V and J are TRBV5-1 and TRBJ2-3; no firm D call. CDR1 and CDR2 (germline): SGHRS, YFSETQ. The CDR3 has 15 residues. V lost 6 bases and J lost 0, with 14 bases in between. CDR3 sequence: CASKVILSSTDTQYF. The CDR3 DNA sequence: TGCGCCAGCAAGGTCATACTATCTAGCACAGATACGCAGTATTTT. Full variable domain (missing parts from reference TRBV5-1 and TRBJ2-3): KAGVTQTPRYLIKTRGQQVTLSCSPISGHRSVSWYQQTPGQGLQFLFEYFSETQRNKGNFPGRFSGRQFSNSRSEMNVSTLELGDSALYLCASKVILSSTDTQYFGPGTRLTVL.

V is TRBV2 and J is TRBJ1-2; TRBD1 matches at 7 bases. Germline-derived CDR1 and CDR2 are SNHLY and FYNNEI. The CDR3 loop spans 12 amino acids. V dropped 6 bases and J dropped 4; count of bases not matched to a gene: 2. The CDR3 region has the DNA TGTGCCAGCAGCCGGGACAGCTATGGCTACACCTTC. Translation: CASSRDSYGYTF. The full variable domain, completed using reference TRBV2 and TRBJ1-2, is EPEVTQTPSHQVTQMGQEVILRCVPISNHLYFYWYRQILGQKVEFLVSFYNNEISEKSEIFDDQFSVERPDGSNFTLKIRSTKLEDSAMYFCASSRDSYGYTFGSGTRLTVV.

This clone occurred a few times. This chain uses TRBV29-1 with TRBJ2-3, with 8 nucleotides matching TRBD2. Trimming took 7 bases from V and 2 from J; bases not matched to a gene: 8. In germline, CDR1 is SQVTM, CDR2 ANQGSEA. The CDR3 totals 14 residues. The CDR3 DNA is TGCAGCGGAGGGGCGGGAGGACTCACAGATACGCAGTATTTT. Translating gives CSGGAGGLTDTQYF.

The gene calls are TRBV9 and TRBJ2-5; 11 bases line up with TRBD2. Germline lookup yields CDR1 SGDLS and CDR2 YYNGEE. The V and J ends lost 6 bases and 2 bases, in that order; junction bases with no gene match: 6. CDR3 length: 15 residues. In DNA form, the CDR3 reads TGTGCCAGCACCGAGGGACTAGCGGTACAAGAGACCCAGTACTTC. Translated: CASTEGLAVQETQYF. The variable domain in full, completed from reference TRBV9 and TRBJ2-5, reads DSGVTQTPKHLITATGQRVTLRCSPRSGDLSVYWYQQSLDQGLQFLIQYYNGEERAKGNILERFSAQQFPDLHSELNLSSLELGDSALYFCASTEGLAVQETQYFGPGTRLLVL.

V usage is TRBV7-9 and J usage is TRBJ2-2; 8 positions match TRBD2. The germline V gene has CDR1 SEHNR and CDR2 FQNEAQ (reference sequence). The CDR3 is 17 residues long. The V segment lost 5 bases and the J segment 4 bases; nucleotides outside the gene matches: 12. The CDR3 region is CASSNPREGMGTGELFF. The CDR3 bases are TGTGCCAGCAGCAACCCCCGGGAGGGGATGGGCACCGGGGAGCTGTTTTTT.

This clone was counted a single time. The chain recombines TRBV11-2 with TRBJ2-5; no reliable D call. Deletions cut 2 bases from V and 5 bases from J, with 12 bases between. Germline CDR1 is SGHAT and CDR2 is FQNNGV. The CDR3 has 14 residues. The CDR3 is CASSLIGLGETQYF. As DNA, the CDR3 is TGTGCCAGCAGCTTAATAGGTTTGGGGGAGACCCAGTACTTC.

This clone was seen only a few times. The V gene is TRBV29-1, the J gene TRBJ1-5, with D possibly TRBD1 on 6 matching bases. CDR1 is SQVTM and CDR2 is ANQGSEA in the germline V gene. V shed 4 bases and J shed 3 bases, with 7 bases lying between them. The CDR3 has 12 amino acids. CDR3 region: CSVGQDNQPQHF. The CDR3, as DNA: TGCAGCGTTGGACAGGACAATCAGCCCCAGCATTTT.

This clone appeared a single time. The sample carries other DNA sequences with the same CDR3. This sequence joins TRBV7-9 and TRBJ2-3, with 10 bases that match TRBD1. From germline, CDR1 is SEHNR and CDR2 FQNEAQ (reference sequence). The trim removed 5 bases at V and 3 bases at J, leaving 2 bases unmatched. CDR3 length: 14 amino acids. CDR3 protein: CASSPGQGTDTQYF. DNA for the CDR3: TGTGCCAGCAGCCCGGGACAGGGGACAGATACGCAGTATTTT.

This chain uses TRBV6-1 with TRBJ2-5; D not resolved. From germline, CDR1 is MNHNS and CDR2 SASEGT. With 2 bases removed from V and 2 bases from J, the gap between germline ends came to 6 bases. This CDR3 contains 13 residues. This CDR3 is CASSERSQETQYF. The CDR3 coding sequence is TGTGCCAGCAGTGAACGTAGTCAAGAGACCCAGTACTTC.

The chain links TRBV5-5 to TRBJ2-7; 11 nucleotides line up with TRBD2. The germline V gene encodes CDR1 SGHKS and CDR2 YYEKEE (reference sequence). This CDR3 has 15 residues. The V segment lost 2 bases and the J segment 1 base; nucleotides outside the gene matches: 2. CDR3 sequence (DNA): TGTGCCAGCAGCTTTAGACTAGCGGGATCCTACGAGCAGTACTTC. Protein: CASSFRLAGSYEQYF.

The chain uses TRBV5-4 and TRBJ2-1, with D unclear. V gave up 5 bases and J gave up 0 bases, with 12 bases separating them. CDR1 is SGHNT and CDR2 is YYREEE in the germline V gene (reference sequence). This CDR3 comprises 15 residues. The DNA for the CDR3 is TGTGCCAGCAGTCACTACACGAGCTCCTACAATGAGCAGTTCTTC. It is translated as CASSHYTSSYNEQFF. Based on the CDR3 plus reference TRBV5-4 and TRBJ2-1, the full variable domain is ETGVTQSPTHLIKTRGQQVTLRCSSQSGHNTVSWYQQALGQGPQFIFQYYREEENGRGNFPPRFSGLQFPNYSSELNVNALELDDSALYLCASSHYTSSYNEQFFGPGTRLTVL.

V and J are TRBV6-5 and TRBJ2-5; no clear D gene. Germline V gene data show CDR1 as MNHEY and CDR2 as SVGAGI. This CDR3 is 11 amino acids long. V was clipped by 7 bases and J by 5 bases, with 8 bases between them. The CDR3 DNA is TGTGCCAGCACTTTGTTCGAGACCCAGTACTTC. This codes for CASTLFETQYF.

The chain carries TRBV6-4 and TRBJ2-7; D unresolved. V was trimmed by 2 bases and J by 5 bases, leaving 19 bases between them. The CDR3 has 16 residues. Germline V gene data show CDR1 as MRHNA and CDR2 as SNTAGT. CDR3 sequence (DNA): TGTGCCAGCAGTGACCTCCGGGTCCGGTGGTGTGACGAGCAGTACTTC. The encoded protein is CASSDLRVRWCDEQYF.

DNA for the CDR3: TGTGCCAGCAGTCCAATGGGACAGACCCAAGAGACCCAGTACTTC. As protein: CASSPMGQTQETQYF. The chain recombines TRBV27 with TRBJ2-5; TRBD1 matches 7 bases. This CDR3 spans 15 amino acids. The germline V gene encodes CDR1 MNHEY and CDR2 SMNVEV (reference sequence). J lost 1 base, V lost 5 bases, and 7 bases had no gene match.

The genes are TRBV5-1 and TRBJ2-7; 11 bases match TRBD2. The CDR3 is 16 amino acids. The V and J ends lost 3 bases and 5 bases, in that order; junction bases with no gene match: 10. The germline V gene encodes CDR1 SGHRS and CDR2 YFSETQ. This chain's CDR3 is CASSSLAGDTLNEQYF. The CDR3 DNA is TGCGCCAGCAGCTCACTAGCGGGAGATACCCTAAACGAGCAGTACTTC.

V usage is TRBV19 and J usage is TRBJ2-3; 9 nucleotides agree with TRBD2. J lost 4 bases, V lost 4 bases, and 3 bases had no gene match. Looked up from germline, CDR1 is LNHDA and CDR2 is SQIVND (reference sequence). This CDR3 spans 14 amino acids. The CDR3 region is CASSTSGRPDTQYF. The CDR3 DNA reads as TGTGCCAGTAGTACGAGCGGGAGGCCAGATACGCAGTATTTT.

The V call is TRBV19, the J call TRBJ2-1; D not resolved. CDR1 LNHDA and CDR2 SQIVND come from the germline V gene (reference sequence). The length of the CDR3 is 14 residues. V was trimmed by 3 bases and J by 3 bases, leaving 9 bases between them. The DNA of the CDR3 is TGTGCCAGTAGTATCTTAGTTAGCTACAATGAGCAGTTCTTC. Its protein product is CASSILVSYNEQFF. Filled out from reference TRBV19 and TRBJ2-1, the complete variable domain reads DGGITQSPKYLFRKEGQNVTLSCEQNLNHDAMYWYRQDPGQGLRLIYYSQIVNDFQKGDIAEGYSVSREKKESFPLTVTSAQKNPTAFYLCASSILVSYNEQFFGPGTRLTVL.

The sample holds a few counts of this clone. The chain combines TRBV29-1 with TRBJ2-3; D not certain. This CDR3 contains 12 residues. CDR1 and CDR2 (germline): SQVTM, ANQGSEA. Between the trimmed V and J ends, which lost 3 bases and 4 bases, there was a span of 8 bases. The CDR3 sequence is CSVELGPDTQYF. The CDR3, as DNA: TGCAGCGTTGAGCTAGGACCAGATACGCAGTATTTT.

The gene calls are TRBV11-2 and TRBJ1-1; 7 positions agree with TRBD1. The CDR3 length is 13 residues. The junction had 10 bases not matched to a gene; V was cut back by 4 bases and J by 11 bases. In germline, CDR1 is SGHAT, CDR2 FQNNGV. CDR3 sequence: CASSSQGWGSAFF. The CDR3 region has the DNA TGTGCCAGCAGCTCACAGGGGTGGGGATCGGCTTTCTTT.

In this sample, this clone turned up once. V gene TRBV7-9 combines with J gene TRBJ1-4; no clear D. Per the germline V gene, CDR1 is SEHNR and CDR2 is FQNEAQ (reference sequence). This CDR3 region has 15 residues. V was pared by 5 bases and J by 5 bases, with 15 bases between. The CDR3 here is CASSADGITNEKLFF. The CDR3 DNA reads as TGTGCCAGCAGCGCGGACGGCATTACAAATGAAAAACTGTTTTTT.

Worth noting for this clone: The identical CDR3 is also encoded by other nucleotide sequences in the sample. The chain couples TRBV7-9 to TRBJ2-5, with D possibly matching TRBD2 (6 bases). The V and J ends lost 3 bases and 4 bases respectively, with 9 bases between them. Germline V gene data show CDR1 as SEHNR and CDR2 as FQNEAQ (reference sequence). The CDR3 is 13 residues long. CDR3 DNA: TGTGCCAGCAGCTTGGGGGGTGTAGAGACCCAGTACTTC. Translation gives CASSLGGVETQYF.

J is TRBJ2-5 and V is TRBV11-2; TRBD2 is a possible D gene (7 bases). This CDR3 comprises 16 residues. Germline values: CDR1 SGHAT, CDR2 FQNNGV. The V end lost 1 base, the J end lost 5 bases, and 17 bases lay between the germline ends. The CDR3 spells CASSLGGGGEIETQYF. CDR3 coding DNA: TGTGCCAGCAGCTTAGGAGGAGGGGGGGAGATTGAGACCCAGTACTTC.

V and J are TRBV14 and TRBJ2-7; D unresolved. The V gene lost 4 bases and the J gene lost 3 bases, with 4 bases spanning the gap. CDR3 size: 11 residues. Looked up from germline, CDR1 is SGHDN and CDR2 is FVKESK. This CDR3 reads CASSPHYEQYF. The DNA of the CDR3 is TGTGCCAGCAGCCCCCACTACGAGCAGTACTTC.

V gene TRBV6-6 combines with J gene TRBJ1-1; D gene unclear. Trimming cost V 7 bases and J 1 base, with 10 bases left between them. This CDR3 is built from 13 residues. Germline V gene data show CDR1 as MNHNY and CDR2 as SVGAGI (reference sequence). The CDR3 sequence: CASMSWENTEAFF. The CDR3 coding sequence is TGTGCCAGCATGAGCTGGGAGAACACTGAAGCTTTCTTT.

The rearrangement uses TRBV9 and TRBJ2-5, with a possible D match to TRBD1 (5 bases). Per the germline V gene, CDR1 is SGDLS and CDR2 is YYNGEE. Trimming removed 3 bases from V and 1 base from J, with 13 bases in between. CDR3 length: 15 amino acids. The CDR3 region is CASSGDQGFQETQYF. CDR3 DNA sequence: TGTGCCAGCAGCGGTGACCAGGGATTCCAAGAGACCCAGTACTTC.